This is a list of T cell receptor beta chains from one sample in a study of sequential checkpoint blockade in melanoma. Using immunoSEQ multiplex PCR, the repertoire was profiled, and TCRdb retains in-frame clones only, with some absent. The repertoire has approximately 10,000 clones, about 86% of them found once; the top ten carry approximately 51%. The starting material was CD8+ T cells sorted from blood (inferred from file names), obtained from a patient given nivolumab and ipilimumab in sequence. Every receptor here comes from a human donor with melanoma. Both conserved end residues are trimmed from each CDR3.

>TRBV4-3
ASSQDLGVSSREQY
>TRBV2
ASRTRDSYEQY
>TRBV7-9
ASSSPGGLMDEQF
>TRBV21-1
ASSKEQGGIGNTIY
>TRBV27
ASSVTGISYWPQH
>TRBV7-8
ASSLTGYEQY
>TRBV7-9
ASRSGVQETQY
>TRBV19
ASSPRENSPLH
>TRBV13
ASSNRGAASGHNEQF
>TRBV7-7
ASSLTPAGDVGETQY
>TRBV30
AWGTGGNQPQH
>TRBV7-8
ASSLAAGGSYEQY
>TRBV9
ASSAGFSNYGYT
>TRBV15
ATSRDHGTGGNQPQH
>TRBV12-5
ASGLSGTGVYGYT
>TRBV7-9
ASSSTGLRETQY
>TRBV7-9
ASSSWTSGGGLSYNEQF
>TRBV27
ASSSGQGGGYT
>TRBV9
ASSVVSGGPFNEQF
>TRBV27
ASSLSLAGVASTDTQY
>TRBV4-3
ASKLGGASNEQF
>TRBV27
ASSLRRDGHEQF
>TRBV7-3
ASSLNPPTSELADTQY
>TRBV7-2
ASSPRVGGEITEAF
>TRBV27
ASGLYSTDTQY
>TRBV2
ASSTTSGGDTDTQY
>TRBV7-6
ASSLGADRLQETQY
>TRBV7-8
ASSRPGQGAGNTIY
>TRBV7-2
ASRSSGTSGVRETQY
>TRBV7-8
ASSLSAGLQETQY